This TCR beta chain came from a study of post-analysis software for immune sequencing data. Included in the TCR beta cDNA libraries were unique molecular identifiers. TCRdb re-derived calls from the PCR reads in MiXCR, one entry per CDR3 protein. The sample carries roughly 150,000 distinct CDR3 sequences, 30% to 45% recorded once. V lost 3 bases and J 4 bases, leaving 12 bases between the germline ends. The CDR3 runs to 14 residues. The sample consisted of blood, taken after autologous hematopoietic stem cell transplantation. This sequence was found in a girl between 10 and 17 years old with multiple sclerosis. The chain links TRBV12-3 or TRBV12-4 to TRBJ1-2, with D unresolved. The CDR3 DNA is TGTGCCAGCAGTTTGAGGGAGAATGCCTATGGCTACACCTTC. Translation gives CASSLRENAYGYTF.